The 27 T cell receptor beta chains reported below all come from one sample, sequenced in a study of cytomegalovirus exposure and HLA in healthy donors. The PCR had 60 Vbeta and 13 Jbeta primers. Libraries were prepared by immunoSEQ multiplex PCR; TCRdb keeps only in-frame clonotypes and omits some of them. Counted here are roughly 90,000 clones, 70% to 80% occurring once; the ten biggest clones make up more than 20%. Sequencing input: PBMCs. Source of these receptors: a man aged 30-40 years in good health and CMV-seropositive.

The rearrangement links TRBV10-1 to TRBJ1-1, with unresolved D. With 0 bases removed from V and 0 bases from J, the gap between germline ends came to 17 bases. In germline, CDR1 is WNHNN, CDR2 SYGVQD (reference sequence). The CDR3 loop spans 18 amino acids. The CDR3 region is CASSESRFGRHMNTEAFF. Here the CDR3 DNA reads TGCGCCAGCAGTGAGTCGAGATTCGGCAGACACATGAACACTGAAGCTTTCTTT.

There are a few counts of this clone. The chain recombines TRBV4-3 with TRBJ2-7, with 11 bases aligning to TRBD2. Germline V lookup: CDR1 LGHNA, CDR2 YSLEER. V lost 3 bases, J lost 4 bases, and 8 bases stayed unmatched. CDR3 length equals 16 residues. CDR3 sequence reads: CASSQQLAGEGYEQYF. The DNA of the CDR3 is TGCGCCAGCAGCCAGCAACTAGCGGGAGAGGGGTACGAGCAGTACTTC.

This clone turned up a few times. V is TRBV5-5 and J is TRBJ2-1, with D tentatively TRBD1 (5 bases). This CDR3 is built from 15 residues. Trimming took off 4 bases at V and 2 bases at J, with 13 bases between the two ends. CDR1 is SGHKS and CDR2 is YYEKEE in the germline V gene (reference sequence). The CDR3 loop is CASSPIGAPYNEQFF. The CDR3 DNA is TGTGCCAGCAGCCCTATTGGGGCACCCTACAATGAGCAGTTCTTC.

The chain links TRBV27 to TRBJ2-1; TRBD2 agrees at 7 bases. The CDR3 consists of 15 residues. V dropped 3 bases and J dropped 2; count of bases not matched to a gene: 4. Per the germline V gene, CDR1 is MNHEY and CDR2 is SMNVEV (reference sequence). The CDR3 DNA follows: TGTGCCAGCAGTTTGCGGCTAGCGGCCTACAATGAGCAGTTCTTC. Translating gives CASSLRLAAYNEQFF.

The chain employs TRBV13 and TRBJ2-7, with unresolved D. Per germline, CDR1 PRHDT and CDR2 FYEKMQ (reference sequence). The CDR3 spans 14 residues. V was trimmed by 0 bases and J by 3 bases, leaving 9 bases between them. The DNA for the CDR3 is TGTGCCAGCAGCTTAGGCAGCGTTTTCTACGAGCAGTACTTC. Its translation is CASSLGSVFYEQYF.

The chain employs TRBV5-1 and TRBJ1-1; TRBD1 matches at 9 bases. V gave up 0 bases and J gave up 6 bases; unmatched junction bases: 6. This CDR3 contains 15 residues. Germline values: CDR1 SGHRS, CDR2 YFSETQ. CDR3 in amino acids: CASSLATGGVPEAFF. The CDR3 nucleotides read TGCGCCAGCAGCTTGGCCACAGGGGGCGTACCTGAAGCTTTCTTT.

This clone was seen only once. V gene TRBV7-2 combines with J gene TRBJ2-3; D possibly corresponds to TRBD1 (5 bases). CDR1 and CDR2 from the germline V gene are SGHTA and FQGNSA. The CDR3 extends over 14 amino acids. Trimming left V 5 bases short and J 5 bases short, with 14 bases between. In DNA, the CDR3 is TGTGCCAGCAGCCGACAGTCTGCATTAGATACGCAGTATTTT. This encodes CASSRQSALDTQYF. The full variable domain, its missing parts supplied by reference TRBV7-2 and TRBJ2-3, is GAGVSQSPSNKVTEKGKDVELRCDPISGHTALYWYRQSLGQGLEFLIYFQGNSAPDKSGLPSDRFSAERTGGSVSTLTIQRTQQEDSAVYLCASSRQSALDTQYFGPGTRLTVL.

This clone was counted between two and nine times. In nucleotides, the CDR3 is TGTGCCAGCAGTACCCAGCGGAACACCGGGGAGCTGTTTTTT. As protein: CASSTQRNTGELFF. V usage is TRBV6-5 and J usage is TRBJ2-2, with unresolved D. The CDR3 consists of 14 residues. CDR1 is MNHEY, CDR2 SVGAGI, per germline. The V gene lost 5 bases and the J gene lost 1 base, with 8 bases spanning the gap.

The rearrangement uses TRBV28 and TRBJ1-3; the match to TRBD1 covers 7 bases. CDR1 is MDHEN and CDR2 is SYDVKM in the germline V gene. The ends lost 4 bases at V and 0 bases at J; junction bases unmatched: 3. The CDR3 loop spans 15 amino acids. The CDR3 protein is CASSSGTVSGNTIYF. The CDR3 bases are TGTGCCAGCAGTTCCGGGACAGTCTCTGGAAACACCATATATTTT.

The chain is built from TRBV18 and TRBJ1-1; a weak D match, TRBD1 (5 bases). Between the trimmed V and J ends, which lost 3 bases and 0 bases, there was a span of 11 bases. The V gene's germline CDR1 is KGHSH and CDR2 LQKENI. CDR3 size: 15 residues. CDR3 protein: CASSPTASMNTEAFF. The CDR3, as DNA: TGTGCCAGCTCACCGACAGCTAGTATGAACACTGAAGCTTTCTTT.

The V and J genes are TRBV6-5 and TRBJ2-7; D is ambiguous. The CDR3 has 14 amino acids. Germline CDR1 MNHEY, CDR2 SVGAGI. V shed 3 bases and J shed 0 bases, with 9 bases lying between them. CDR3 region: CASSYLRNSYEQYF. In DNA, the CDR3 is TGTGCCAGCAGTTATCTACGAAACTCCTACGAGCAGTACTTC.

This rearrangement joins TRBV9 to TRBJ2-3; TRBD2 aligns across 9 bases. With 7 bases clipped from V and 6 bases from J, the junction kept 6 bases outside the gene matches. Germline V CDR1 and CDR2: SGDLS, YYNGEE. This CDR3 has 13 residues. In DNA form, the CDR3 reads TGTGCCAGCGCCCTCGGACTAGCGGATACGCAGTATTTT. The encoded protein is CASALGLADTQYF.

This rearrangement joins TRBV5-1 to TRBJ2-1, with D possibly TRBD1 on 6 matching bases. With 5 bases removed from V and 9 bases from J, the gap between germline ends came to 18 bases. CDR1 and CDR2 from the germline V gene are SGHRS and YFSETQ. The CDR3 contains 14 residues. CDR3 residues: CASRNSTGIGEQFF. The CDR3 nucleotides are TGCGCCAGCAGAAATTCCACAGGGATAGGTGAGCAGTTCTTC. The full variable domain, with the rest looked up from reference TRBV5-1 and TRBJ2-1, is KAGVTQTPRYLIKTRGQQVTLSCSPISGHRSVSWYQQTPGQGLQFLFEYFSETQRNKGNFPGRFSGRQFSNSRSEMNVSTLELGDSALYLCASRNSTGIGEQFFGPGTRLTVL.

The J gene is TRBJ1-5, the V gene TRBV4-1; D gene uncertain. CDR3 size: 16 residues. V was shortened by 1 base and J by 0 bases, with 10 bases between the two germline ends. Germline V CDR1 and CDR2: MGHRA, YSYEKL. The CDR3 loop reads CASSQGWQYSNQPQHF. As DNA, the CDR3 is TGCGCCAGCAGCCAAGGATGGCAATATAGCAATCAGCCCCAGCATTTT.

The chain employs TRBV5-6 and TRBJ2-6; D is perhaps TRBD1 (7 bases). Germline V lookup: CDR1 SGHDT, CDR2 YYEEEE. V was shortened by 4 bases and J by 0 bases, with 17 bases between the two germline ends. This CDR3 contains 18 residues. The CDR3 protein is CASSHDREAPSGANVLTF. DNA of the CDR3: TGTGCCAGCAGCCACGACAGGGAGGCGCCCTCTGGGGCCAACGTCCTGACTTTC.

The chain carries TRBV18 and TRBJ2-1; a possible D gene is TRBD2 (6 bases). CDR3 length equals 13 residues. V lost 4 bases and J lost 7, with 11 bases in between. Per germline, CDR1 KGHSH and CDR2 LQKENI. The CDR3 region has the DNA TGTGCCAGCTCACTCCAGACTAGTAATGAGCAGTTCTTC. Protein: CASSLQTSNEQFF.

This chain joins TRBV4-1 and TRBJ2-1, with 12 positions matching TRBD2. The CDR3 consists of 14 residues. Germline lookup yields CDR1 MGHRA and CDR2 YSYEKL. The V and J ends lost 5 bases and 10 bases, in that order; junction bases with no gene match: 6. This CDR3 is CASSRLAGVLEQFF. The CDR3 nucleotides read TGCGCCAGCAGCAGACTAGCGGGAGTTCTCGAGCAGTTCTTC.

The chain links TRBV4-3 to TRBJ2-6; D gene ambiguous. The CDR3 loop spans 16 amino acids. With 0 bases removed from V and 1 base from J, the gap between germline ends came to 7 bases. The V gene's germline CDR1 is LGHNA and CDR2 YSLEER. The DNA of the CDR3 is TGCGCCAGCAGCCAAGAGGTCGGGTCTGGGGCCAACGTCCTGACTTTC. Amino acids: CASSQEVGSGANVLTF.

This clone was seen a few times. This chain joins TRBV5-1 and TRBJ1-5, with D perhaps matching TRBD1 (5 bases). The CDR3 covers 14 residues. Germline V lookup: CDR1 SGHRS, CDR2 YFSETQ. Trimming took 5 bases from V and 3 from J, leaving 12 bases between them. The CDR3 nucleotides are TGCGCCAGCAGGGGTCAGGGCCCCAATCAGCCCCAGCATTTT. It specifies CASRGQGPNQPQHF.

The chain recombines TRBV5-4 with TRBJ1-3; D might be TRBD1 (5 bases). The ends were cut back, 0 bases at V and 4 bases at J, with 17 bases in the middle. The CDR3 runs 17 residues. Germline assignment: CDR1 SGHNT and CDR2 YYREEE (reference sequence). The CDR3: CASSLASGQSLGNTIYF. Here the CDR3 DNA reads TGTGCCAGCAGCTTGGCCTCAGGGCAATCTCTGGGAAACACCATATATTTT.

The rearrangement uses TRBV28 and TRBJ2-5; 8 positions agree with TRBD2. Germline-derived CDR1 and CDR2 are MDHEN and SYDVKM. The CDR3 is 15 amino acids. With V trimmed by 7 bases and J by 5 bases, 12 bases remained unmatched. CDR3 nucleotides: TGTGCCAGCACCCTCGGGACTAGTAGGGGGGAGACCCAGTACTTC. Its translation is CASTLGTSRGETQYF.

The chain links TRBV5-1 to TRBJ1-1; D remains unclear. The germline gives CDR1 SGHRS, CDR2 YFSETQ. The CDR3 totals 12 residues. Trimming left V 0 bases short and J 7 bases short, with 7 bases between. In nucleotides, the CDR3 is TGCGCCAGCAGCTTGGGACACAATGAAGCTTTCTTT. This sequence encodes CASSLGHNEAFF.

Points on this clone: A junction boundary mismatches the germline segment, possibly from a read error. V and J are TRBV27 and TRBJ1-5; D might be TRBD1 (6 bases). The CDR3 has 13 amino acids. The germline CDR1 and CDR2 sequences are MNHEY and SMNVEV (reference sequence). This chain's CDR3 is CASSGTPNQPQNF. The CDR3 DNA follows: TGTGCCAGCTCCGGGACACCCAATCAGCCCCAGAATTTT.

The J gene is TRBJ2-5, the V gene TRBV30; TRBD1 matches 8 bases. Near its end, the DNA agrees better with TRBJ2-7, so the J call may be wrong. Germline V gene data show CDR1 as GTSNPN and CDR2 as SVGIG (reference sequence). The CDR3 loop spans 12 amino acids. The CDR3 bases are TGTGCCTGGACAGGGGGCCTGGACGAGCAGTACTTC. As protein: CAWTGGLDEQYF.

This clone was observed a single time. This sequence joins TRBV6-1 and TRBJ2-7, with D perhaps matching TRBD1 (6 bases). Per germline, CDR1 MNHNS and CDR2 SASEGT. This CDR3 spans 13 amino acids. Trimming removed 4 bases from V and 3 bases from J, with 10 bases in between. CDR3 loop: CASSAGTSYEQYF. The CDR3 coding sequence is TGTGCCAGCAGTGCCGGGACAAGCTACGAGCAGTACTTC.

The genes are TRBV27 and TRBJ2-2; 10 bases are shared with TRBD2. V shed 5 bases, J shed 2 bases, and the junction held 8 bases outside the gene matches. The CDR3 covers 17 residues. Germline V lookup: CDR1 MNHEY, CDR2 SMNVEV (reference sequence). CDR3 protein: CASSPITSGVNTGELFF. CDR3 DNA: TGTGCCAGCAGTCCAATAACTAGCGGGGTAAACACCGGGGAGCTGTTTTTT.

The rearrangement uses TRBV4-3 and TRBJ2-1; tentatively, D is TRBD2 (5 bases). Per germline, CDR1 LGHNA and CDR2 YSLEER. V lost 4 bases, J lost 5 bases, and 15 bases lay in between. CDR3 length equals 15 residues. The CDR3 region has the DNA TGCGCCAGCAGCCCGGCCGGCGGGTACGACAATGAGCAGTTCTTC. Its translation: CASSPAGGYDNEQFF.